These T cell receptor beta chains were read from a single sample in a study of OX40 agonist ivuxolimab in advanced cancers. Using immunoSEQ multiplex PCR, the repertoire was profiled, and TCRdb retains in-frame clones only, with some absent. The sample holds about 96,000 clones, roughly four fifths seen once. The sample in question was CD4+ or CD8+ T cells sorted from blood, obtained in a trial of the OX40 agonist ivuxolimab. These receptor sequences come from an adult with an advanced solid tumor such as melanoma, head and neck, liver or kidney cancer. CDR3s include the opening cysteine and the closing phenylalanine or tryptophan. Each record gives: J gene, V gene, clone size, D gene, CDR3 DNA, CDR3 protein. D genes are given only for firm matches. For some rows the clone size is stated as once, few or many, or as a class when expanded; others skip it.

>TRBJ2-7|TRBV5-1|.|.
TGCGCCAGCAGCTTGGAACCCAGGGAGCGGTACGAGCAGTACTTC
CASSLEPRERYEQYF
>TRBJ2-3|TRBV19|.|TRBD2
TGTGCCAGTAGCCCAGGACTAGCGGGACGCACAGATACGCAGTATTTT
CASSPGLAGRTDTQYF
>TRBJ2-5|TRBV7-2|.|TRBD1
TGTGCCAGCAGGGGACAGGGGAAGGGAGAGACCCAGTACTTC
CASRGQGKGETQYF
>TRBJ2-3|TRBV5-4|.|.
TGTGCCAGCAGCTTTAGGGGTTTGACAGATACGCAGTATTTT
CASSFRGLTDTQYF
>TRBJ2-3|TRBV6-1|.|TRBD1
TGTGCCAGCAGTGAAGCGATAGGGGGCAACACAGATACGCAGTATTTT
CASSEAIGGNTDTQYF
>TRBJ2-3|TRBV19|.|.
TGTGCCAGCAGACTCCTAGAACGTCCAGATACGCAGTATTTT
CASRLLERPDTQYF
>TRBJ1-5|TRBV18|.|.
TGTGCCAGCTCACCAGGGGGAGGCAATCAGCCCCAGCATTTT
CASSPGGGNQPQHF
>TRBJ2-1|TRBV10-3|.|.
TGTGCCATCAGTGAATCGGGCTCCTCCTACAATGAGCAGTTCTTC
CAISESGSSYNEQFF
>TRBJ2-1|TRBV5-1|.|.
TGCGCCAGCAGCTTGGATCCGGGGGACTCGTACAATGAGCAGTTCTTC
CASSLDPGDSYNEQFF
>TRBJ2-1|TRBV4-2|.|.
TGTGCCAGCAGCCAAGATTGGCAAAACAATGAGCAGTTCTTC
CASSQDWQNNEQFF
>TRBJ2-1|TRBV2|.|.
TGTGCCAGCAGTGAAGCGCTTCCCCAGGGCGGGACCTACAATGAGCAGTTCTTC
CASSEALPQGGTYNEQFF
>TRBJ1-4|TRBV7-9|.|.
TGTGCCAGCAGCGGCAGATCCCGGGTAGGGGTGGGCGAAAAACTGTTTTTT
CASSGRSRVGVGEKLFF
>TRBJ2-2|TRBV27|.|.
TGTGCCAGCAGGGAGGGGGCGAACACCGGGGAGCTGTTTTTT
CASREGANTGELFF
>TRBJ2-3|TRBV12-5|.|TRBD1
TGTGCTAGTGGTTTCTCAGGGGGCGCAGGAGATACGCAGTATTTT
CASGFSGGAGDTQYF
>TRBJ2-7|TRBV7-9|.|TRBD1
TGTGCCAGCAGCTTGGGACAGGGGAGATACTACGAGCAGTACTTC
CASSLGQGRYYEQYF
>TRBJ1-2|TRBV10-3|.|.
TGTGCCATCAGTGACAGGGAGGGTTATGGCTACACCTTC
CAISDREGYGYTF
>TRBJ2-3|TRBV4-2|once|TRBD1
TGTGCCAGCAGCCCCACCTCAGGGGGTCCCACAGATACGCAGTATTTT
CASSPTSGGPTDTQYF
>TRBJ2-6|TRBV7-9|medium-sized|.
TGTGCCAGCAGCTTAGTTTCTGGGGCCAACGTCCTGACTTTC
CASSLVSGANVLTF
>TRBJ2-5|TRBV2|.|.
TGTGCCAGCACTGAAGAGAAGCGTCAAGGAGGCCAAGAGACCCAGTACTTC
CASTEEKRQGGQETQYF
>TRBJ2-7|TRBV6-1|.|.
TGTGCCAGCCGGTGGGACCGCTCCTACGAGCAGTACTTC
CASRWDRSYEQYF
>TRBJ1-5|TRBV4-3|medium-sized|.
TGCGCCAGCAGCCAAGACTTTAACAGCCCGGCGTGGCCCCAGCATTTT
CASSQDFNSPAWPQHF
>TRBJ1-1|TRBV14|.|TRBD1
TGTGCCAGCAGCCAAGGGGGACAGCTTGAAGCTTTCTTT
CASSQGGQLEAFF
>TRBJ1-6|TRBV30|.|TRBD1
TGTGCCTGGTCCTCCGGGACAGGGATGTCACCCCTCCACTTT
CAWSSGTGMSPLHF
>TRBJ1-1|TRBV27|.|.
TGTGCCAGCAGTTTCCGGGGGCGAGGCACTGAAGCTTTCTTT
CASSFRGRGTEAFF
>TRBJ1-1|TRBV7-8|.|.
TGTGCCAGCAGCCGTTCAGGGAACACTGAAGCTTTCTTT
CASSRSGNTEAFF
>TRBJ2-7|TRBV11-2|.|.
TGTGCCAGCAGCCCCCCGGGCCTCCCCAACTACGAGCAGTACTTC
CASSPPGLPNYEQYF
>TRBJ1-4|TRBV2|once|.
TGTGCGTCTGGTAGTGAAAAACTGTTTTTT
CASGSEKLFF
>TRBJ2-6|TRBV7-8|.|TRBD1
TGTGCCAGCAGCTCCTGGACAGGGGGCTCTGGGGCCAACGTCCTGACTTTC
CASSSWTGGSGANVLTF
>TRBJ2-6|TRBV15|.|TRBD2
TGTGCCACCAGCAGAGCAAAGACGACTAGCGGGAGGGGAGGGGCCAACGTCCTGACTTTC
CATSRAKTTSGRGGANVLTF
>TRBJ1-1|TRBV5-8|.|.
TGTGCCAGCACCCCCCGGGGGGGAGCTAGAGGGAACACTGAAGCTTTCTTT
CASTPRGGARGNTEAFF
>TRBJ2-1|TRBV7-9|once|TRBD2
TGTGCCAGCAGCTTTCTAGCGGCGTCCGCCTACAATGAGCAGTTCTTC
CASSFLAASAYNEQFF
>TRBJ1-5|TRBV19|.|TRBD1
TGTGCCAGTAGTATAGGAGGACAGGTCGGACAGCCCCAGCATTTT
CASSIGGQVGQPQHF
>TRBJ2-7|TRBV6-1|.|.
TGTGCCAGCACCACAGGGTACGAGCAGTACTTC
CASTTGYEQYF
>TRBJ1-5|TRBV6-5|.|TRBD1
TGTGCCAGCAGAGGGACAGCCTCCCGCTCTCAGCCCCAGCATTTT
CASRGTASRSQPQHF
>TRBJ1-6|TRBV7-9|.|.
TGTGCCAGCGGGGCGGGGACCTATAATTCACCCCTCCACTTT
CASGAGTYNSPLHF
>TRBJ1-3|TRBV11-2|.|.
TGTGCCAGCAGCCCCGGGGGGTTCTCTGGAAACACCATATATTTT
CASSPGGFSGNTIYF
>TRBJ2-3|TRBV7-2|.|.
TGTGCCAGCAGCGTCGGGACTCAGGATACGCAGTATTTT
CASSVGTQDTQYF
>TRBJ1-1|TRBV5-6|.|TRBD1
TGTGCCAGCAGCTGGGGGGACAGACCCCTGGCTTTCTTT
CASSWGDRPLAFF
>TRBJ2-7|TRBV7-2|.|TRBD2
TGTGCCAGCAGCTCCGGGACTAGTCTCTACGAGCAGTACTTC
CASSSGTSLYEQYF
>TRBJ2-3|TRBV6-1|once|.
TGTGCCAGCAGTGAAGCAGGGACACGGGGAACAGATACGCAGTATTTT
CASSEAGTRGTDTQYF
>TRBJ1-1|TRBV20-1|.|.
TGCAGTGCTAGAACAGGGACTGAAGCTTTCTTT
CSARTGTEAFF
>TRBJ2-7|TRBV4-3|once|TRBD1
TGCGCCAGCAGCCAGGGACAGGGGGGTACAGGCGAGCAGTACTTC
CASSQGQGGTGEQYF
>TRBJ1-2|TRBV11-2|.|TRBD1
TGTGCCAGCAGCTTATCGACAGGGGACTATGGCTACACCTTC
CASSLSTGDYGYTF
>TRBJ1-2|TRBV29-1|.|.
TGCAGCCTGGGAAGGGACTATGGCTACACCTTC
CSLGRDYGYTF
>TRBJ2-4|TRBV9|.|.
TGTGCCAGCAGCCCAAGTGAGAACATTCAGTACTTC
CASSPSENIQYF
>TRBJ1-1|TRBV7-3|.|.
TGTGCCAGCAGCTTAGGGGTAAGCACTGAAGCTTTCTTT
CASSLGVSTEAFF
>TRBJ2-1|TRBV5-1|.|.
TGCGCCAGCAGCTCGGCAGGGGGAGGGAGCCCATACAATGAGCAGTTCTTC
CASSSAGGGSPYNEQFF
>TRBJ1-1|TRBV5-1|.|.
TGCGCCAGCAGCTCGACAGTCTCTGAAGCTTTCTTT
CASSSTVSEAFF
>TRBJ2-5|TRBV19|.|.
TGTGCCAGTAGCATCGGGGGATTGGAGACCCAGTACTTC
CASSIGGLETQYF
>TRBJ1-1|TRBV7-2|.|.
TGTGCCAGCAGCTTAAAGCCCCCGCCGAGGGCCTACACTGAAGCTTTCTTT
CASSLKPPPRAYTEAFF
>TRBJ2-7|TRBV11-1|.|.
TGTGCCAGCAGCTTAGGATCAGGAATCTACGAGCAGTACTTC
CASSLGSGIYEQYF
>TRBJ1-1|TRBV18|.|TRBD1
TGTGCCAGCTCATTCTCCGGGACAGGAAACACTGAAGCTTTCTTT
CASSFSGTGNTEAFF
>TRBJ1-1|TRBV6-6|once|.
TGTGCCAGCAGTTACCAGCTTTCGGGTGAAGCTTTCTTT
CASSYQLSGEAFF
>TRBJ2-7|TRBV19|.|.
TGTGCCAGTAGTACCCGAGGGGTCCCCGGGTACGAGCAGTACTTC
CASSTRGVPGYEQYF
>TRBJ1-1|TRBV7-9|.|.
TGTGCCAGCTCCGCCGGCCCCGACCCTGAAGCTTTCTTT
CASSAGPDPEAFF
>TRBJ2-5|TRBV6-6|.|.
TGTGCCAGCAGTTACTCGGGTGTCGGGACCCAGTACTTC
CASSYSGVGTQYF
>TRBJ1-1|TRBV5-6|.|.
TGTGCCAGCAGCTTGACAGGGAACACTGAAGCTTTCTTT
CASSLTGNTEAFF
>TRBJ1-1|TRBV19|.|.
TGTGCCACTAAGGCTACCATGGGAGGGGGGACTGAAGCTTTCTTT
CATKATMGGGTEAFF
>TRBJ2-2|TRBV11-2|.|.
TGTGCCAGCAGCTTCGGCACTGACCCCGGGGAGCTGTTTTTT
CASSFGTDPGELFF
>TRBJ1-2|TRBV9|.|.
TGTGCCAGCAGCGTAGATAGGGGATGGGGCTACACCTTC
CASSVDRGWGYTF